Shown below are 29 T cell receptor beta chains from a single sample sequenced in a study of beta chain features in type 1 diabetes (dated by TCRdb to 2016 to 2018). Receptor amplification or capture employed the immunoSEQ multiplex PCR assay. All of the isolated RNA was reverse transcribed with the High Capacity cDNA Reverse Transcription Kit, so expressed TCRB transcripts were sequenced. TCRdb took over this immuneACCESS table, retaining in-frame rearrangements with V and J assigned. Such tables are incomplete; in checked studies, under half of the missing clones stem from an unresolved V gene, and the remainder is unexplained. The sample profile shows hundreds of thousands of clones; less than 20% of them were found once. Clones ranked in the top ten supply about 0.086% of the sample. The sequenced sample consisted of naive CD4+ T cells from blood. The cell subset or site label, as the study defines it: true naive CD4+ T cells. These receptors originate from a man between 18 and 29 years old in good health.

In its sample, this clone was seen once. This chain links TRBV9 with TRBJ1-6, with D possibly TRBD1 on 5 matching bases. V was shortened by 4 bases and J by 9 bases, with 11 bases between the two germline ends. Per germline, CDR1 SGDLS and CDR2 YYNGEE. This CDR3 is 13 amino acids long. The CDR3 nucleotides read TGTGCCAGCAGCCCCGGGGGGAGTTCACCCCTCCACTTT. Translating it yields CASSPGGSSPLHF.

This clone was detected only a few times. This chain joins TRBV29-1 and TRBJ2-2; D may be TRBD1 or TRBD2 (6 bases each). The CDR3 is made up of 14 amino acids. Germline V gives CDR1 SQVTM, CDR2 ANQGSEA. The V gene lost 4 bases and the J gene lost 1 base, with 10 bases spanning the gap. CDR3 nucleotide sequence: TGCAGCGTTGTTGAGGGGGGGAACACCGGGGAGCTGTTTTTT. It translates to CSVVEGGNTGELFF.

This clone has only one observation. V is TRBV7-2 and J is TRBJ2-5; TRBD1 agrees at 11 bases. Germline assignment: CDR1 SGHTA and CDR2 FQGNSA. The J segment lost 0 bases and the V segment lost 5 bases, leaving 8 bases of the junction unmatched. The CDR3 consists of 17 residues. CDR3 nucleotide sequence: TGTGCCAGCAGCCTCGGGACAGGGGGGAAGGACCAAGAGACCCAGTACTTC. Protein product: CASSLGTGGKDQETQYF.

This clone was observed a few times. Distinct nucleotide sequences in the sample also encode this CDR3. The chain couples TRBV20-1 to TRBJ1-1; no clear D. The germline V gene has CDR1 DFQATT and CDR2 SNEGSKA (reference sequence). V shed 3 bases and J shed 0 bases, with 2 bases lying between them. This CDR3 is built from 11 residues. The CDR3 region is CSASLNTEAFF. The CDR3 bases are TGCAGTGCTAGTCTGAACACTGAAGCTTTCTTT.

The V and J genes are TRBV7-9 and TRBJ1-2; perhaps TRBD1 as D (6 bases). CDR3 length: 14 residues. The germline V and J ends were trimmed by 4 bases and 6 bases, with 15 bases remaining between them. Germline assignment: CDR1 SEHNR and CDR2 FQNEAQ (reference sequence). The CDR3 DNA is TGTGCCAGCAGCTATATAGGCAGGGGAGATGGCTACACCTTC. The encoded protein is CASSYIGRGDGYTF.

V usage is TRBV29-1 and J usage is TRBJ1-2; 9 bases line up with TRBD1. V trimming: 6 bases; J trimming: 8 bases; junction bases outside the gene matches: 10. The CDR3 is 13 amino acids. CDR1 is SQVTM, CDR2 ANQGSEA, per germline. The CDR3 nucleotides are TGCAGCGTGACAGGGGGGTATTTTTGGGGCTACACCTTC. This sequence encodes CSVTGGYFWGYTF.

This clone was observed a few times. The chain's CDR3 is CASSYRTGRRDGYTF. In DNA, the CDR3 is TGTGCCAGCAGTTACCGGACAGGGAGACGGGATGGCTACACCTTC. This chain connects TRBV6-5 to TRBJ1-2; 8 bases are a match to TRBD1. Germline lookup yields CDR1 MNHEY and CDR2 SVGAGI. V lost 2 bases, J lost 6 bases, and 8 bases stayed unmatched. The CDR3 spans 15 residues.

This clone has just a few counts. V usage is TRBV7-2 and J usage is TRBJ2-5; D might be TRBD2 (5 bases). Looked up from germline, CDR1 is SGHTA and CDR2 is FQGNSA. Between the trimmed V and J ends, which lost 6 bases and 2 bases, there was a span of 10 bases. The CDR3 is 13 residues long. This CDR3 reads CASRSGVQETQYF. DNA for the CDR3: TGTGCCAGCAGATCCGGGGTACAAGAGACCCAGTACTTC. Full variable domain (rest looked up from reference TRBV7-2 and TRBJ2-5): GAGVSQSPSNKVTEKGKDVELRCDPISGHTALYWYRQSLGQGLEFLIYFQGNSAPDKSGLPSDRFSAERTGGSVSTLTIQRTQQEDSAVYLCASRSGVQETQYFGPGTRLLVL.

This chain links TRBV7-3 with TRBJ2-7; weak D call: TRBD2 (5 bases). Germline loops: CDR1 SGHTA, CDR2 FQGTGA. The CDR3 has 14 residues. Trimming stripped 4 bases from V and 2 bases from J, with 12 bases between. The CDR3 reads CASSSPGRPYEQYF. The DNA for the CDR3 is TGTGCCAGCAGCTCGCCGGGGAGACCCTACGAGCAGTACTTC.

V is TRBV19 and J is TRBJ2-1; 7 nucleotides match TRBD1. The V segment lost 7 bases and the J segment 7 bases; nucleotides outside the gene matches: 10. The germline gives CDR1 LNHDA, CDR2 SQIVND (reference sequence). This CDR3 is 14 amino acids long. The CDR3 nucleotides are TGTGCCAGTACCCAACAGACAGGGATAAATGAGCAGTTCTTC. As protein: CASTQQTGINEQFF.

For the CDR3, the DNA is TGTGCCAGCAGCTTAGTACAGACAGGAGACACTGAAGCTTTCTTT. This translates into CASSLVQTGDTEAFF. The rearrangement links TRBV7-2 to TRBJ1-1; tentative D call: TRBD1 (6 bases). Trimming shortened V by 1 base and J by 3 bases, and 12 bases separated the two germline ends. Germline V gene data show CDR1 as SGHTA and CDR2 as FQGNSA. The CDR3 is 15 amino acids.

The genes are TRBV5-1 and TRBJ2-1; TRBD1 matches at 8 bases. The V gene's germline CDR1 is SGHRS and CDR2 YFSETQ. V dropped 4 bases and J dropped 3; count of bases not matched to a gene: 3. CDR3 length: 14 residues. The chain's CDR3 is CASSPDRVYNEQFF. The CDR3 bases are TGCGCCAGCAGCCCGGACAGGGTCTACAATGAGCAGTTCTTC.

The rearrangement links TRBV9 to TRBJ2-3; 13 bases line up with TRBD2. J gave up 4 bases and V 1 base, and 0 bases lay outside the gene matches. Per the germline V gene, CDR1 is SGDLS and CDR2 is YYNGEE. The CDR3 is 15 residues long. The CDR3: CASSVTSGGADTQYF. The DNA of the CDR3 is TGTGCCAGCAGCGTAACTAGCGGGGGGGCAGATACGCAGTATTTT.

This clone came up a few times. The genes are TRBV2 and TRBJ2-5, with D unresolved. Deletions cut 4 bases from V and 5 bases from J, with 5 bases between. The CDR3 runs 11 residues. The germline gives CDR1 SNHLY, CDR2 FYNNEI. The chain's CDR3 is CASSVAETQYF. For the CDR3, the DNA is TGTGCCAGCAGTGTGGCGGAGACCCAGTACTTC.

V is TRBV6-1 and J is TRBJ2-5; D may be TRBD1 (5 bases). Germline CDR1 is MNHNS and CDR2 is SASEGT. V lost 6 bases to trimming and J lost 3 bases, with 8 bases between them. This CDR3 has 12 residues. CDR3 loop: CASSRQKETQYF. In DNA, the CDR3 is TGTGCCAGCAGCCGACAGAAAGAGACCCAGTACTTC.

J is TRBJ1-5 and V is TRBV27; the D gene is possibly TRBD1 (5 bases). Trimming took off 6 bases at V and 0 bases at J, with 21 bases between the two ends. There are 18 residues in the CDR3. Germline V lookup: CDR1 MNHEY, CDR2 SMNVEV (reference sequence). This CDR3 is CASSSRKGTVRSNQPQHF. The DNA of the CDR3 is TGTGCCAGCAGCTCCCGGAAAGGGACGGTCCGTAGCAATCAGCCCCAGCATTTT.

There are a few counts of this clone. The CDR3 DNA follows: TGTGCCAGCAGTGGTCCCCAGAAGAGGCGGACATCAAATGAGCAGTTCTTC. It specifies CASSGPQKRRTSNEQFF. The V call is TRBV25-1, the J call TRBJ2-1; possible D gene TRBD1, 5 bases. Deletions cut 4 bases from V and 7 bases from J, with 23 bases between. CDR3 length equals 17 residues. Germline V gives CDR1 MGHDK, CDR2 SYGVNS.

This chain joins TRBV20-1 and TRBJ2-3; 7 bases line up with TRBD1. CDR3 length: 11 amino acids. The germline V gene encodes CDR1 DFQATT and CDR2 SNEGSKA (reference sequence). DNA for the CDR3: TGCAGAGGAACAGGGGCAGATACGCAGTATTTT. Amino acid sequence: CRGTGADTQYF.

This clone was counted between two and nine times. The CDR3 sequence: CSVALPDKGANTGELFF. In nucleotides, the CDR3 is TGCAGCGTTGCCCTCCCCGACAAGGGGGCGAACACCGGGGAGCTGTTTTTT. The V call is TRBV29-1, the J call TRBJ2-2; possibly TRBD1 for D (6 bases). V was clipped by 4 bases and J by 0 bases, with 18 bases between them. Germline CDR1 reads SQVTM; CDR2 reads ANQGSEA. There are 17 residues in the CDR3.

This clone was found a few times. The rearrangement uses TRBV7-2 and TRBJ1-2, with TRBD1 identical over 10 bases. The CDR3 spans 14 residues. Per the germline V gene, CDR1 is SGHTA and CDR2 is FQGNSA. V was pared by 4 bases and J by 5 bases, with 4 bases of the junction left unmatched. The CDR3 is CASSWDRGVYGYTF. Here the CDR3 DNA reads TGTGCCAGCAGCTGGGACAGGGGAGTTTATGGCTACACCTTC.

The table lists this clone with a few counts. Other nucleotide sequences in the sample specify the same CDR3. This chain joins TRBV5-1 and TRBJ2-3; TRBD2 agrees at 11 bases. CDR1 and CDR2 from the germline V gene are SGHRS and YFSETQ. The CDR3 consists of 16 residues. Trimming removed 0 bases from V and 0 bases from J; junction bases left unmatched: 0. CDR3 sequence reads: CASSLGTSGSTDTQYF. The CDR3 DNA is TGCGCCAGCAGCTTGGGGACTAGCGGGAGCACAGATACGCAGTATTTT.

Points on this clone: At one of its ends the junction is not consistent with the germline gene, which may arise from a read error. The chain joins TRBV4-3 to TRBJ2-1; the D is unclear. The germline V gene encodes CDR1 LGHNA and CDR2 YSLEER. The CDR3 runs to 14 residues. The CDR3: CASSQAGSFNEQFF. CDR3 DNA sequence: TGCGCCAGCAGCCAAGCGGGCTCCTTCAATGAGCAGTTCTTC.

Only a few counts were recorded for this clone. This chain uses TRBV4-2 with TRBJ2-1; 9 bases are a match to TRBD2. CDR3 length: 17 amino acids. V shed 0 bases and J 8 bases; nucleotides not matched to a gene: 11. Germline loops: CDR1 LGHNA, CDR2 YNFKEQ. The DNA of the CDR3 is TGTGCCAGCAGCCAAGATACGGCGGGAGGGCCTAGGGATGAGCAGTTCTTC. Its protein product is CASSQDTAGGPRDEQFF.

This clone has only a few counts. The CDR3 here is CASSDFGGGEAFF. CDR3 nucleotide sequence: TGTGCCAGCAGTGATTTCGGGGGAGGGGAAGCTTTCTTT. The chain links TRBV2 to TRBJ1-1, with D tentatively TRBD1 (5 bases). The germline V and J ends were trimmed by 3 bases and 8 bases, with 13 bases remaining between them. Germline loops: CDR1 SNHLY, CDR2 FYNNEI. The CDR3 is 13 residues long. The entire variable domain, with the rest obtained from reference TRBV2 and TRBJ1-1, is as follows: EPEVTQTPSHQVTQMGQEVILRCVPISNHLYFYWYRQILGQKVEFLVSFYNNEISEKSEIFDDQFSVERPDGSNFTLKIRSTKLEDSAMYFCASSDFGGGEAFFGQGTRLTVV.

The chain links TRBV2 to TRBJ1-6; possibly TRBD1 for D (5 bases). The germline V gene has CDR1 SNHLY and CDR2 FYNNEI. The CDR3 is 16 amino acids. Trimming took 6 bases from V and 0 from J, leaving 12 bases between them. CDR3 in amino acids: CASSVQGSSYNSPLHF. The CDR3 DNA follows: TGTGCCAGCAGCGTCCAGGGAAGCTCCTATAATTCACCCCTCCACTTT.

In this sample, this clone turned up a few times. The chain joins TRBV19 to TRBJ2-2; D unclear. Germline CDR1 LNHDA, CDR2 SQIVND (reference sequence). V dropped 4 bases and J dropped 2 bases, with 11 bases sitting between them. This CDR3 spans 15 amino acids. The CDR3 sequence is CASSKAGINTGELFF. The DNA of the CDR3 is TGTGCCAGTAGTAAGGCAGGAATAAACACCGGGGAGCTGTTTTTT.

The chain combines TRBV5-6 with TRBJ2-5, with D possibly TRBD2 on 5 matching bases. Trimming left V 0 bases short and J 5 bases short, with 14 bases between. There are 15 residues in the CDR3. Germline assignment: CDR1 SGHDT and CDR2 YYEEEE. This chain's CDR3 is CASSLAVSGMETQYF. The CDR3 nucleotides are TGTGCCAGCAGCTTGGCCGTTTCGGGAATGGAGACCCAGTACTTC.

The chain carries TRBV7-9 and TRBJ2-7; 7 bases are shared with TRBD2. This CDR3 comprises 14 residues. Germline CDR1 is SEHNR and CDR2 is FQNEAQ (reference sequence). V was pared by 1 base and J by 6 bases, with 6 bases of the junction left unmatched. CDR3 in DNA: TGTGCCAGCAGCTTAGAGGGAATAGCGGGCGAGCAGTACTTC. This translates into CASSLEGIAGEQYF.

The V and J genes are TRBV7-9 and TRBJ2-1; 7 nucleotides line up with TRBD2. The CDR3 has 16 amino acids. The germline V gene encodes CDR1 SEHNR and CDR2 FQNEAQ (reference sequence). V lost 6 bases and J lost 4; bases outside the gene matches: 12. In DNA, the CDR3 is TGTGCCAGCAGGGACGGGTGGCTAGCGGATTACAATGAGCAGTTCTTC. Translation: CASRDGWLADYNEQFF. The full variable domain, its missing parts supplied by reference TRBV7-9 and TRBJ2-1, is DTGVSQNPRHKITKRGQNVTFRCDPISEHNRLYWYRQTLGQGPEFLTYFQNEAQLEKSRLLSDRFSAERPKGSFSTLEIQRTEQGDSAMYLCASRDGWLADYNEQFFGPGTRLTVL.